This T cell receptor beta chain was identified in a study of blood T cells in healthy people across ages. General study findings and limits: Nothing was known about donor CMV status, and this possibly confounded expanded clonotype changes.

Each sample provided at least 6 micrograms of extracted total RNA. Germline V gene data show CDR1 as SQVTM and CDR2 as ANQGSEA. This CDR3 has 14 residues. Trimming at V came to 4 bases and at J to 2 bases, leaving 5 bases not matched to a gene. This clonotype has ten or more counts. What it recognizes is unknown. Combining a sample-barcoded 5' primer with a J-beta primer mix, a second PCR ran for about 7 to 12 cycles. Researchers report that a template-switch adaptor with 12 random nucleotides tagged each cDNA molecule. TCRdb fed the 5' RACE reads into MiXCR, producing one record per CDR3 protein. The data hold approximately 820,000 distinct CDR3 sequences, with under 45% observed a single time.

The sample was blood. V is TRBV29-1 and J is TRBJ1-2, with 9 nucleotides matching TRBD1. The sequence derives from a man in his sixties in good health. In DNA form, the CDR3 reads TGCAGCGTTGTGCAACAGGGGGCGAACTATGGCTACACCTTC. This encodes CSVVQQGANYGYTF. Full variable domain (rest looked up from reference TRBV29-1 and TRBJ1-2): SAVISQKPSRDICQRGTSLTIQCQVDSQVTMMFWYRQQPGQSLTLIATANQGSEATYESGFVIDKFPISRPNLTFSTLTVSNMSPEDSSIYLCSVVQQGANYGYTFGSGTRLTVV.